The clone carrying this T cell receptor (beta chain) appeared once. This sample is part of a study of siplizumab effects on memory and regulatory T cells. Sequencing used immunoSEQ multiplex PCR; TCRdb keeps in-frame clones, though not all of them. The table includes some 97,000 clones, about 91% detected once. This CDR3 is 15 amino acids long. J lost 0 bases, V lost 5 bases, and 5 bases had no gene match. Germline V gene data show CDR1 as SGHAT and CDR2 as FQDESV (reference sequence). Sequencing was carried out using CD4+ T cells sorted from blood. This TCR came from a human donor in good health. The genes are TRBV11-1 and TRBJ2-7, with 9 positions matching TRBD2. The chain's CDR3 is CASSPRGGASYEQYF. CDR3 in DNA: TGTGCCAGCAGCCCCCGCGGGGGGGCCTCCTACGAGCAGTACTTC. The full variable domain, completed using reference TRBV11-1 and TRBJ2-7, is EAEVAQSPRYKITEKSQAVAFWCDPISGHATLYWYRQILGQGPELLVQFQDESVVDDSQLPKDRFSAERLKGVDSTLKIQPAELGDSAMYLCASSPRGGASYEQYFGPGTRLTVT.